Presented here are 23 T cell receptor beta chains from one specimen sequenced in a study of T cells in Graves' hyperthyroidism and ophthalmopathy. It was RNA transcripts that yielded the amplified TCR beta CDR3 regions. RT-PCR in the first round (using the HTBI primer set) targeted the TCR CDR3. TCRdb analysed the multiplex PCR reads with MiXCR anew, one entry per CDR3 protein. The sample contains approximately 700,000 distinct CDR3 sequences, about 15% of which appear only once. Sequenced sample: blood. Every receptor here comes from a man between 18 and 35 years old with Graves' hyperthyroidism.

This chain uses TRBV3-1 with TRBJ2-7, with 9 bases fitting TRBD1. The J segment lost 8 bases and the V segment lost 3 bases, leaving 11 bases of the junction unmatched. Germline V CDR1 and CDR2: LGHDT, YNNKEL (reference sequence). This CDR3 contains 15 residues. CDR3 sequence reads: CASSHRGQGVYQQYF. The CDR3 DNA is TGTGCCAGCAGCCACAGGGGACAGGGAGTCTATCAGCAGTACTTC.

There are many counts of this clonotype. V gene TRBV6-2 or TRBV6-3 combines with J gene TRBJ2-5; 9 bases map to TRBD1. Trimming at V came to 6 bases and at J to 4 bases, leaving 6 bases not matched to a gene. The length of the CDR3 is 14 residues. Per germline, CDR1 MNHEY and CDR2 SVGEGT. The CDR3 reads CASRITGGGETQYF. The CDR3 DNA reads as TGTGCCAGCAGAATCACAGGGGGCGGAGAGACCCAGTACTTC.

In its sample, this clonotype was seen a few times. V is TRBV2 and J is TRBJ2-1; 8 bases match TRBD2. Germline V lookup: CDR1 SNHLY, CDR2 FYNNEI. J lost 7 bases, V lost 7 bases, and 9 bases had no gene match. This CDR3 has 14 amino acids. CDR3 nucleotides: TGTGCCAGCATTAAGGCGGGAGGACGGAATGAGCAGTTCTTC. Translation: CASIKAGGRNEQFF. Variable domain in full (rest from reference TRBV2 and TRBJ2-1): EPEVTQTPSHQVTQMGQEVILRCVPISNHLYFYWYRQILGQKVEFLVSFYNNEISEKSEIFDDQFSVERPDGSNFTLKIRSTKLEDSAMYFCASIKAGGRNEQFFGPGTRLTVL.

The chain's CDR3 is CASRTGPPMNTEAFF. The CDR3 bases are TGTGCCAGCAGAACCGGGCCTCCGATGAACACTGAAGCTTTCTTT. The chain uses TRBV6-1 and TRBJ1-1; D gene ambiguous. The CDR3 runs to 15 residues. The germline CDR1 and CDR2 sequences are MNHNS and SASEGT. Between the trimmed V and J ends, which lost 6 bases and 0 bases, there was a span of 14 bases.

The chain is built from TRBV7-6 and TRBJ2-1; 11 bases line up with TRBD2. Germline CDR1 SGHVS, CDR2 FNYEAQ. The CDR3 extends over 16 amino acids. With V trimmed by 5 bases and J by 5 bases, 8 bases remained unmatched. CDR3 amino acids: CASSPFGTSGHNEQFF. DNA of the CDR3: TGTGCCAGCAGCCCTTTCGGGACTAGCGGACACAATGAGCAGTTCTTC.

The chain's CDR3 is CASTPGRGDSYNEQFF. In nucleotides, the CDR3 is TGTGCCAGCACCCCAGGCCGAGGGGACTCCTACAATGAGCAGTTCTTC. V gene TRBV7-9 combines with J gene TRBJ2-1; perhaps D is TRBD1 or TRBD2 (5 bases each). CDR1 is SEHNR, CDR2 FQNEAQ, per germline (reference sequence). This CDR3 region has 16 residues. Trimming removed 7 bases at V and 0 bases at J, with 16 bases between.

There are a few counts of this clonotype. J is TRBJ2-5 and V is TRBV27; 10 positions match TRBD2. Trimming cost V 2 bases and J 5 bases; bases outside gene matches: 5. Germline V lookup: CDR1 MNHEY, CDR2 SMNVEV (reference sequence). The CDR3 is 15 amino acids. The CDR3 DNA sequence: TGTGCCAGCAGTTTACTAGCGGGAGCTTCGGAGACCCAGTACTTC. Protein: CASSLLAGASETQYF.

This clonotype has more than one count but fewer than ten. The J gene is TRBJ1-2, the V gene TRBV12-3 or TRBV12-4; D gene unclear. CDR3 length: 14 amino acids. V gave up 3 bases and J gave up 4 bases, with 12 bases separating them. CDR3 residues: CASSFGVGSYGYTF. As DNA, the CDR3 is TGTGCCAGCAGTTTTGGGGTAGGCAGCTATGGCTACACCTTC.

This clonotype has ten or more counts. CDR3 DNA sequence: TGTGCCAGCAAGGGCAGTGAGGGTTATGGCTACACCTTC. Translation gives CASKGSEGYGYTF. The chain combines TRBV27 with TRBJ1-2; D not certain. There are 13 residues in the CDR3. The V and J ends lost 7 bases and 5 bases respectively, with 14 bases between them. Looked up from germline, CDR1 is MNHEY and CDR2 is SMNVEV (reference sequence).

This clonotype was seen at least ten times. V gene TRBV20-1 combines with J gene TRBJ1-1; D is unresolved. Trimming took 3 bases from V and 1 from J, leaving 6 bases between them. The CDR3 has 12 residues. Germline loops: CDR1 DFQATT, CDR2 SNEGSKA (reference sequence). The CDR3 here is CSASLRNTEAFF. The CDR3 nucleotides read TGCAGTGCTAGTTTACGGAACACTGAAGCTTTCTTT.

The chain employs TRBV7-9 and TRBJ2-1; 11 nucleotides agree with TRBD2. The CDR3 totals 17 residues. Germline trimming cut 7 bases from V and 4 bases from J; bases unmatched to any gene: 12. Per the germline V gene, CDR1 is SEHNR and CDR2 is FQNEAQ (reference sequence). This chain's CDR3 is CASTISTASGRYNEQFF. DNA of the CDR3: TGTGCCAGCACTATTAGCACGGCTAGCGGGAGGTACAATGAGCAGTTCTTC.

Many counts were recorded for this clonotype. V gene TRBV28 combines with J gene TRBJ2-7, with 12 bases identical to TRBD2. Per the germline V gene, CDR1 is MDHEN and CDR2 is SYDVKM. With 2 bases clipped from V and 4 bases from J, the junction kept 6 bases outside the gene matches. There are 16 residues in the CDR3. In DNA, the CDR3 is TGTGCCAGCAGTTTACTAGCGGGAGGGCCCCTGTACGAGCAGTACTTC. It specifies CASSLLAGGPLYEQYF.

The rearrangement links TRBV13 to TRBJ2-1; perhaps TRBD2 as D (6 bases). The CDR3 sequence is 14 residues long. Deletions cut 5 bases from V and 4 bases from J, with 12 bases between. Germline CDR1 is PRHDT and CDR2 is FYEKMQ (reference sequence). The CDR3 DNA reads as TGTGCCAGCAGCGTAGAGGGACTTTACAATGAGCAGTTCTTC. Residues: CASSVEGLYNEQFF.

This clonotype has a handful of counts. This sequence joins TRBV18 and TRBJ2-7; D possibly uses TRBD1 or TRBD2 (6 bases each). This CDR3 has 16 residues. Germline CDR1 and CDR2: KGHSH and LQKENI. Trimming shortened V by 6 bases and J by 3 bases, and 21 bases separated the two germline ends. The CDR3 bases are TGTGCCAGCTCCAGCCCCAATGGAGGGGGATTCTACGAGCAGTACTTC. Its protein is CASSSPNGGGFYEQYF. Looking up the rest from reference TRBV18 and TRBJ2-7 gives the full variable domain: NAGVMQNPRHLVRRRGQEARLRCSPMKGHSHVYWYRQLPEEGLKFMVYLQKENIIDESGMPKERFSAEFPKEGPSILRIQQVVRGDSAAYFCASSSPNGGGFYEQYFGPGTRLTVT.

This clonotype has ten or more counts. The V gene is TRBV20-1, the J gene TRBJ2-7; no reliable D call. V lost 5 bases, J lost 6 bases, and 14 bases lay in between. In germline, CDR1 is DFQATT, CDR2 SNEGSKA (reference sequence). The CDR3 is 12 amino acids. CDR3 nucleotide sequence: TGCAGTGCTCCACCCCCAGGTAGCGAGCAGTACTTC. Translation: CSAPPPGSEQYF.

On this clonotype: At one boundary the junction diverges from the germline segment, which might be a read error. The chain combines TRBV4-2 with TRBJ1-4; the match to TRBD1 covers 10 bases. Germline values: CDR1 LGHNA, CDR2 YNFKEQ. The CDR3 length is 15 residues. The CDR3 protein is CANSSPGTGDEKLFF. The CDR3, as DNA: TGTGCCAACAGCTCCCCCGGGACAGGGGATGAAAAACTGTTTTTT.

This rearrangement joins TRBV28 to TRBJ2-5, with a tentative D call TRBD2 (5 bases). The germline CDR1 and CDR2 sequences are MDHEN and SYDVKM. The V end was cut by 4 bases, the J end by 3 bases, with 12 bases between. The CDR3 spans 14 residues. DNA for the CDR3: TGTGCCAGCAGTTCCTCATGGGGAGAAGAGACCCAGTACTTC. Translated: CASSSSWGEETQYF. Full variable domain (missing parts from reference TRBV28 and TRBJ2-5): DVKVTQSSRYLVKRTGEKVFLECVQDMDHENMFWYRQDPGLGLRLIYFSYDVKMKEKGDIPEGYSVSREKKERFSLILESASTNQTSMYLCASSSSWGEETQYFGPGTRLLVL.

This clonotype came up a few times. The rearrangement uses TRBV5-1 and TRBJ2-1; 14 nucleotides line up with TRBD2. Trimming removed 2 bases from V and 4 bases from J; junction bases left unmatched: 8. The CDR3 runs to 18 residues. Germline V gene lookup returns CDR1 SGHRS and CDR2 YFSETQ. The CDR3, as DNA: TGCGCCAGCAGCTTTCCAGGACTAGCGGGAGGTGGGTACAATGAGCAGTTCTTC. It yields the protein CASSFPGLAGGGYNEQFF. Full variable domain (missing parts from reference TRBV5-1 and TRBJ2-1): KAGVTQTPRYLIKTRGQQVTLSCSPISGHRSVSWYQQTPGQGLQFLFEYFSETQRNKGNFPGRFSGRQFSNSRSEMNVSTLELGDSALYLCASSFPGLAGGGYNEQFFGPGTRLTVL.

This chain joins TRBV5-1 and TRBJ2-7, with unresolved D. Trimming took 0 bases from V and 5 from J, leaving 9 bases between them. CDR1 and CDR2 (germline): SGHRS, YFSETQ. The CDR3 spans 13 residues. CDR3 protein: CASSLDESDEQYF. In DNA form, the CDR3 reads TGCGCCAGCAGCTTGGATGAATCTGACGAGCAGTACTTC.

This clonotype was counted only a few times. This CDR3 is CASSAGLAGGQYF. CDR3 sequence (DNA): TGTGCCAGCAGCGCGGGACTAGCGGGAGGGCAGTACTTC. This chain joins TRBV14 and TRBJ2-7; TRBD2 agrees at 15 bases. The germline CDR1 and CDR2 sequences are SGHDN and FVKESK. The CDR3 is 13 amino acids. V dropped 5 bases and J dropped 9; count of bases not matched to a gene: 2.

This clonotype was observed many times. The CDR3 loop reads CASSEYKRAAYFYEQYF. DNA of the CDR3: TGTGCCAGCAGTGAATATAAGAGGGCGGCCTATTTCTACGAGCAGTACTTC. The chain employs TRBV25-1 and TRBJ2-7; possible D gene TRBD2, 5 bases. The CDR3 is 17 amino acids. Germline values: CDR1 MGHDK, CDR2 SYGVNS. With 0 bases removed from V and 3 bases from J, the gap between germline ends came to 18 bases.

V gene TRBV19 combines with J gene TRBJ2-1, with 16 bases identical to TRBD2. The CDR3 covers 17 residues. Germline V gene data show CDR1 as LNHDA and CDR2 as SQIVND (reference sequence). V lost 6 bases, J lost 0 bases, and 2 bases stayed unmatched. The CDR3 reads CASRGLAGGSSYNEQFF. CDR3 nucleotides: TGTGCCAGTAGGGGACTAGCGGGAGGGAGCTCCTACAATGAGCAGTTCTTC.

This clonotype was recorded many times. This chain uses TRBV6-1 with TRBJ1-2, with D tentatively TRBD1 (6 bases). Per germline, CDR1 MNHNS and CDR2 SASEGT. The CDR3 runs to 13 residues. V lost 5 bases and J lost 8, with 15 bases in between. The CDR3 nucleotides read TGTGCCAGCAGTCAACAGGGAACGGAAGGCTACACCTTC. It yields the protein CASSQQGTEGYTF.